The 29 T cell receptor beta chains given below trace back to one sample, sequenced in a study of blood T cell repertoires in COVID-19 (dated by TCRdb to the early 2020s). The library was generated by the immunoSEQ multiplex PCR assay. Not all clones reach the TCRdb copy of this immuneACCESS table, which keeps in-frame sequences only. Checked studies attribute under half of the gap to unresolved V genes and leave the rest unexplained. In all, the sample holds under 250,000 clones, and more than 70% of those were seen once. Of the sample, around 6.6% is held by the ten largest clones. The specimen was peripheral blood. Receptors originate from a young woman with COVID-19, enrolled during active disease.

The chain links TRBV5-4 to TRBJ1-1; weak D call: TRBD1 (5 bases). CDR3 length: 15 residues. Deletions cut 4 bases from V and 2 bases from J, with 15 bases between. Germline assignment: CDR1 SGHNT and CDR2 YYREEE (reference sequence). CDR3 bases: TGTGCCAGCAGCGCGGACGCGCAGGGAAACACTGAAGCTTTCTTT. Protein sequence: CASSADAQGNTEAFF.

CDR3 protein: CASRDSNSNQPQHF. Written as DNA, the CDR3 is TGTGCCAGTAGGGACAGTAATAGCAATCAGCCCCAGCATTTT. The chain employs TRBV19 and TRBJ1-5; tentative D call: TRBD1 (6 bases). CDR1 and CDR2 from the germline V gene are LNHDA and SQIVND (reference sequence). Trimming took 6 bases from V and 0 from J, leaving 9 bases between them. The CDR3 covers 14 residues.

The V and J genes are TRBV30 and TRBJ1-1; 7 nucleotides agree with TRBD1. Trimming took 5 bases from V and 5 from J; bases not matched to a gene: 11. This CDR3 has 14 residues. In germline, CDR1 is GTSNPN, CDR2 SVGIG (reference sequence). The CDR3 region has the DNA TGTGCCTGGGAATCCGACAGGGCCGGAACTGAAGCTTTCTTT. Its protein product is CAWESDRAGTEAFF.

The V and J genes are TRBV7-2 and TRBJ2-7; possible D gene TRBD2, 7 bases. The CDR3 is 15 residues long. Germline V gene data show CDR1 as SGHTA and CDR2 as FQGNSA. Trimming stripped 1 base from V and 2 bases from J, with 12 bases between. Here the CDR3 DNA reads TGTGCCAGCAGCTTAGGAGGGGGGGGCCCCTACGAGCAGTACGTC. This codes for CASSLGGGGPYEQYV.

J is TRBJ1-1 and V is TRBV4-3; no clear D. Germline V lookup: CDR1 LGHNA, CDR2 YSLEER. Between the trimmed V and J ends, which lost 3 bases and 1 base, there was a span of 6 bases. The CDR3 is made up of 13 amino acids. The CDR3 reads CASSHPGNTEAFF. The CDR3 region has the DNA TGCGCCAGCAGCCACCCGGGGAACACTGAAGCTTTCTTT.

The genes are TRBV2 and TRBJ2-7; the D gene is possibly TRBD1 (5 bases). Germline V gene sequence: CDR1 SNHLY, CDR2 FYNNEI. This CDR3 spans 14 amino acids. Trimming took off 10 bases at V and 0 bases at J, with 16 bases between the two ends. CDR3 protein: CATKTAYSSYEQYV. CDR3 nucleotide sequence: TGTGCCACAAAGACAGCTTACAGCTCCTACGAGCAGTACGTC.

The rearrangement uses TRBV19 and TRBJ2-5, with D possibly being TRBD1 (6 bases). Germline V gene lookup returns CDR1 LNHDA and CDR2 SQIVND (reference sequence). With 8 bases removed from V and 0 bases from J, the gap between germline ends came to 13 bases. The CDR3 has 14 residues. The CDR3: CASAPPGDQETQYF. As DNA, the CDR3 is TGTGCCAGTGCCCCTCCAGGGGACCAAGAGACCCAGTACTTC.

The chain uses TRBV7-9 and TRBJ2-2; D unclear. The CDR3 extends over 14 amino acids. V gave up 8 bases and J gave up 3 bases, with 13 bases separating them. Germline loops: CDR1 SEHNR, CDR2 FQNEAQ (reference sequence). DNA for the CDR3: TGTGCCAGCCCTCCTCTAGATTACACCGGGGAGCTGTTTTTT. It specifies CASPPLDYTGELFF.

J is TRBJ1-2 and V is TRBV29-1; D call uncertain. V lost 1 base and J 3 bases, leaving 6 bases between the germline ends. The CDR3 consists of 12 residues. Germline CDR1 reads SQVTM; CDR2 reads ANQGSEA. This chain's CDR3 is CSVEVADYGYTF. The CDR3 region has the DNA TGCAGCGTTGAAGTGGCGGACTATGGCTACACCTTC.

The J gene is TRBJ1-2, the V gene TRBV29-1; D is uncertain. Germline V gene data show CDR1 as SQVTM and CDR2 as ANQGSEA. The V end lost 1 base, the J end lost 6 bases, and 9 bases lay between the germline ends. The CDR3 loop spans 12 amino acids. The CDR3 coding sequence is TGCAGCGTTGAAGGAGGGAATGATGGCTACACCTTC. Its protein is CSVEGGNDGYTF. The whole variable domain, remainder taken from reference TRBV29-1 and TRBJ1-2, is SAVISQKPSRDICQRGTSLTIQCQVDSQVTMMFWYRQQPGQSLTLIATANQGSEATYESGFVIDKFPISRPNLTFSTLTVSNMSPEDSSIYLCSVEGGNDGYTFGSGTRLTVV.

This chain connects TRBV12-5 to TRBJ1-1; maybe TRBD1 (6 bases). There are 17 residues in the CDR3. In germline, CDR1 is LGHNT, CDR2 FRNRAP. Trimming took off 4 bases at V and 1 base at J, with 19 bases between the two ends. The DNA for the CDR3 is TGTGCTAGTGGTTCTAATACAGGGCGCGGCCGGAACACTGAAGCTTTCTTT. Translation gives CASGSNTGRGRNTEAFF. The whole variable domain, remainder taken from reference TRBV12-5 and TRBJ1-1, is DARVTQTPRHKVTEMGQEVTMRCQPILGHNTVFWYRQTMMQGLELLAYFRNRAPLDDSGMPKDRFSAEMPDATLATLKIQPSEPRDSAVYFCASGSNTGRGRNTEAFFGQGTRLTVV.

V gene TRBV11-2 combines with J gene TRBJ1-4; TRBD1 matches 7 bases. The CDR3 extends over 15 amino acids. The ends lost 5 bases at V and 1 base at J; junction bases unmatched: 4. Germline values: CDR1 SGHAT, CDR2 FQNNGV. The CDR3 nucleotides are TGTGCCAGCAGCCTAAGACAGGGAACTAATGAAAAACTGTTTTTT. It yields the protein CASSLRQGTNEKLFF.

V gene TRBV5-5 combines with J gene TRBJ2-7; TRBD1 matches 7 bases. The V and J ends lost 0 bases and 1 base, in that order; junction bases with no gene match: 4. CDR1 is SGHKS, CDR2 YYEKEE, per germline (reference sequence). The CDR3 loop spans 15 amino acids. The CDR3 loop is CASSLVTGVSYEQYV. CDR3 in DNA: TGTGCCAGCAGCTTGGTAACAGGGGTATCCTACGAGCAGTACGTC.

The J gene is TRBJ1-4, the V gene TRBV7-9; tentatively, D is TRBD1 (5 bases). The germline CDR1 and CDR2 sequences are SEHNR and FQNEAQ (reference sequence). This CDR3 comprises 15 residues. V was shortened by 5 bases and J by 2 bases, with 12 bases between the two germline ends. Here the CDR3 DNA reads TGTGCCAGCAGCCCCCAGGGAGGCACTAATGAAAAACTGTTTTTT. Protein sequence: CASSPQGGTNEKLFF.

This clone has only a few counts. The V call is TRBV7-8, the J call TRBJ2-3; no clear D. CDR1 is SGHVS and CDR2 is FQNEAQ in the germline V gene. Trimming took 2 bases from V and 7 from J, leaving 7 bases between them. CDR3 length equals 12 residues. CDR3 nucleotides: TGTGCCAGCAGCTTAAATTTAAATACGCAGTATTTT. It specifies CASSLNLNTQYF.

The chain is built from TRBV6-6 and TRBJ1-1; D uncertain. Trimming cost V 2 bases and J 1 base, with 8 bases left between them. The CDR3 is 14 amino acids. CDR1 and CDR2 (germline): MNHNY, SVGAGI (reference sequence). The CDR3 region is CASSYGQSNTEAFF. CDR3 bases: TGTGCCAGCAGTTACGGGCAGTCGAACACTGAAGCTTTCTTT.

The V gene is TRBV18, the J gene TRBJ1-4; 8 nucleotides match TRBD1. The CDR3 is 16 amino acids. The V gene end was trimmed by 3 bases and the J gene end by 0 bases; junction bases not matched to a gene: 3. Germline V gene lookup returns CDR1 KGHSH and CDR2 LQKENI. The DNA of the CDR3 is TGTGCCAGCTCACCGATGGACAGGGCAACTAATGAAAAACTGTTTTTT. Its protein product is CASSPMDRATNEKLFF. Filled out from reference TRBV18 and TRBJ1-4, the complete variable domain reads NAGVMQNPRHLVRRRGQEARLRCSPMKGHSHVYWYRQLPEEGLKFMVYLQKENIIDESGMPKERFSAEFPKEGPSILRIQQVVRGDSAAYFCASSPMDRATNEKLFFGSGTQLSVL.

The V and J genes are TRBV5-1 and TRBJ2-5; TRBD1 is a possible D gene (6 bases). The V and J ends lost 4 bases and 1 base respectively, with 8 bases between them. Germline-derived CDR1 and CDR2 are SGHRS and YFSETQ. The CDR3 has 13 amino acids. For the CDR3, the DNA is TGCGCCAGCAGCGTCAGGGGCCAAGAGACCCAGTACTTC. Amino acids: CASSVRGQETQYF.

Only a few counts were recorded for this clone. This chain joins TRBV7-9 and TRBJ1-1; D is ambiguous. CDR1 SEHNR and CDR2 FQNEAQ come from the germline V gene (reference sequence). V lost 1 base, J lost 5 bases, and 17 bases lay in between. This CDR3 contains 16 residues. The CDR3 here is CASSLDLGRVETEAFF. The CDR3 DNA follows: TGTGCCAGCAGCTTAGACCTGGGGAGGGTCGAGACTGAAGCTTTCTTT.

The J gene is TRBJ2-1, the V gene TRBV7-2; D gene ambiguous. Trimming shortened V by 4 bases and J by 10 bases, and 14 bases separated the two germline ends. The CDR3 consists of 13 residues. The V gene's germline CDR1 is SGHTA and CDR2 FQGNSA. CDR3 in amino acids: CASSSLFDGEQFF. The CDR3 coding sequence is TGTGCCAGCAGCTCCCTCTTCGATGGCGAGCAGTTCTTC.

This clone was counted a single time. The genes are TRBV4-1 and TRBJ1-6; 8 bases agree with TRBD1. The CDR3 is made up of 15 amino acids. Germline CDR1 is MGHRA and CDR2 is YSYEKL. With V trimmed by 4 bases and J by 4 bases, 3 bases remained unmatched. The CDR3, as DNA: TGCGCCAGCAGCCCGGGACAGGTTTATAATTCACCCCTCCACTTT. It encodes CASSPGQVYNSPLHF.

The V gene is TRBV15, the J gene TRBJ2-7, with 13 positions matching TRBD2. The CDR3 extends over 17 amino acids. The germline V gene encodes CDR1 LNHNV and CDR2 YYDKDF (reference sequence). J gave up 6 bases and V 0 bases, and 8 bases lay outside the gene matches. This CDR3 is CATSRDYTSGRAGEQYV. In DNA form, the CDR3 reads TGTGCCACCAGCAGAGATTATACTAGCGGGAGGGCCGGCGAGCAGTACGTC.

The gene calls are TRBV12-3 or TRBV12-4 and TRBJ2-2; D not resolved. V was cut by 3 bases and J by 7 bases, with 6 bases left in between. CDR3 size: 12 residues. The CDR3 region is CASSFVHGELFF. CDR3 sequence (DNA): TGTGCCAGCAGTTTTGTCCACGGGGAGCTGTTTTTT.

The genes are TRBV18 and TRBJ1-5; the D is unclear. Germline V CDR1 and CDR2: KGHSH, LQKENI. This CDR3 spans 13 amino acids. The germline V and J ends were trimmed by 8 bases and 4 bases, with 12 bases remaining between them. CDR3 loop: CASQTDLNQPQHF. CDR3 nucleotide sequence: TGTGCCAGCCAGACTGATCTGAATCAGCCCCAGCATTTT. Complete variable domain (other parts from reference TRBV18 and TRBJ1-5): NAGVMQNPRHLVRRRGQEARLRCSPMKGHSHVYWYRQLPEEGLKFMVYLQKENIIDESGMPKERFSAEFPKEGPSILRIQQVVRGDSAAYFCASQTDLNQPQHFGDGTRLSIL.

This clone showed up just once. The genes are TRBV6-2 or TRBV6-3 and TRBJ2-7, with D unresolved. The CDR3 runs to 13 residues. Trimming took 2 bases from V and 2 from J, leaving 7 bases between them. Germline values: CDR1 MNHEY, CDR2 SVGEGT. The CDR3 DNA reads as TGTGCCAGCAGTTACCAGTTGACCTACGAGCAGTACGTC. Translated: CASSYQLTYEQYV.

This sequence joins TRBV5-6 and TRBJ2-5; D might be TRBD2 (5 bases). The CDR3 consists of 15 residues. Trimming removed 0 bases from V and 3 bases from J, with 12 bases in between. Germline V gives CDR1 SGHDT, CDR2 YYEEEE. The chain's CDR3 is CASSLESRGKETQYF. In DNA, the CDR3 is TGTGCCAGCAGCTTGGAGTCTAGAGGGAAAGAGACCCAGTACTTC.

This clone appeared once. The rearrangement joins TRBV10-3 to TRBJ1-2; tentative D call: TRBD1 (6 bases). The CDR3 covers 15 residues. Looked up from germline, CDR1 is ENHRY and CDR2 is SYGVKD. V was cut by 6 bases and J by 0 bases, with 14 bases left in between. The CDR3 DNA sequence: TGTGCCATCAGACCAAGACAGGATACTAACTATGGCTACACCTTC. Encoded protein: CAIRPRQDTNYGYTF.

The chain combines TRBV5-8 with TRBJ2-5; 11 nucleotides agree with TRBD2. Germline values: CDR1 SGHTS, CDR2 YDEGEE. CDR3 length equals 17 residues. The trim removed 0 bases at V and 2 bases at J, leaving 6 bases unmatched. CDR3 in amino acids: CASSLAGTSGLQETQYF. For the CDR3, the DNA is TGTGCCAGCAGCTTGGCAGGGACTAGCGGATTACAAGAGACCCAGTACTTC.

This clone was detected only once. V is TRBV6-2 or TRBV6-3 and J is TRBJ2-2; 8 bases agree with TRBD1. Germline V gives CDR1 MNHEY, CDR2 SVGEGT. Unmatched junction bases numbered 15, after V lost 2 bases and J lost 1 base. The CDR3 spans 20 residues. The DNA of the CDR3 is TGTGCCAGCAGTTACCCAGGGGGCCCCTCCTCAATCCAGAACACCGGGGAGCTGTTTTTT. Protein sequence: CASSYPGGPSSIQNTGELFF.